Listed below are T cell receptor beta chains from one sample, sequenced in a study of shared clonotypes between healthy human individuals. Profiled with immunoSEQ multiplex PCR; TCRdb holds only in-frame clones, not every one. The table has over 95,000 clones, 65% to 75% seen once. The sequenced sample was memory CD8+ T cells sorted from blood. These TCRs come from a woman in her twenties or thirties in good health. The CDR3 runs from the conserved cysteine through the conserved F or W. The order of the fields is J gene, V gene, D gene, clone size, CDR3 DNA, CDR3 protein. The D gene is left open where the match is weak. Size is omitted from some rows. Given values are once, few, many or a class for expanded clones.

j_call: TRBJ1-1; v_call: TRBV7-9; d_call: -; clone_size: -; cdr3_nt: TGTGCCAGCAGCTTAGGGGTCCGTGTCGGGCCGAACACTGAAGCTTTCTTT; cdr3_aa: CASSLGVRVGPNTEAFF
j_call: TRBJ1-1; v_call: TRBV28; d_call: TRBD1; clone_size: few; cdr3_nt: TGTGCCAGCAGGGACAGGTGGGCGGACACTGAAGCTTTCTTT; cdr3_aa: CASRDRWADTEAFF
j_call: TRBJ2-7; v_call: TRBV28; d_call: -; clone_size: -; cdr3_nt: TGTGCCAGCAGTTACACCTCTCTTGCAGCTGGCTACGAGCAGTACTTC; cdr3_aa: CASSYTSLAAGYEQYF
j_call: TRBJ2-5; v_call: TRBV19; d_call: -; clone_size: -; cdr3_nt: TGTGCCAGTAGTAGCTATTACCAAGAGACCCAGTACTTC; cdr3_aa: CASSSYYQETQYF
j_call: TRBJ2-1; v_call: TRBV13; d_call: TRBD2; clone_size: few; cdr3_nt: TGTGCCAGCATTTGGGCGGGAGGGCCTAATGAGCAGTTCTTC; cdr3_aa: CASIWAGGPNEQFF
j_call: TRBJ2-1; v_call: TRBV6-4; d_call: TRBD2; clone_size: -; cdr3_nt: TGTGCCAGCAGTGACCCAGCGGGAGCCTACAATGAGCAGTTCTTC; cdr3_aa: CASSDPAGAYNEQFF
j_call: TRBJ2-1; v_call: TRBV27; d_call: -; clone_size: once; cdr3_nt: TGTGCCAGCAGTTCCGCATACAATGAGCAGTTCTTC; cdr3_aa: CASSSAYNEQFF
j_call: TRBJ2-2; v_call: TRBV11-2; d_call: TRBD2; clone_size: -; cdr3_nt: TGTGCCAGCAGCCCTATAGCGGGAGCGAACACCGGGGAGCTGTTTTTT; cdr3_aa: CASSPIAGANTGELFF
j_call: TRBJ1-2; v_call: TRBV7-9; d_call: TRBD1; clone_size: -; cdr3_nt: TGTGCCAGCAGCGGCGGACAGGGATCGATCGGCTACACCTTC; cdr3_aa: CASSGGQGSIGYTF
j_call: TRBJ1-3; v_call: TRBV5-1; d_call: -; clone_size: -; cdr3_nt: TGCGCCAGCAGCGTGTTTGGGGGGGCGTTAAATGGAAACACCATATATTTT; cdr3_aa: CASSVFGGALNGNTIYF
j_call: TRBJ2-7; v_call: TRBV5-1; d_call: TRBD2; clone_size: -; cdr3_nt: TGCGCCAGCAGCTTGAGGACGGGAGGGAGTAACGAGCAGTACTTC; cdr3_aa: CASSLRTGGSNEQYF
j_call: TRBJ2-2; v_call: TRBV10-2; d_call: -; clone_size: -; cdr3_nt: TGCGCCAGCAGATATGCCGGGGAGCTGTTTTTT; cdr3_aa: CASRYAGELFF
j_call: TRBJ2-7; v_call: TRBV13; d_call: TRBD1; clone_size: once; cdr3_nt: TGTGCCAGCAGCTTCAACAGGGGGGACTTCGTCGAGCAGTACTTC; cdr3_aa: CASSFNRGDFVEQYF
j_call: TRBJ2-7; v_call: TRBV28; d_call: -; clone_size: medium-sized; cdr3_nt: TGTGCCAGCAGTTTATCCCTAGCTAGTACCTACGAGCAGTACTTC; cdr3_aa: CASSLSLASTYEQYF
j_call: TRBJ2-4; v_call: TRBV9; d_call: -; clone_size: -; cdr3_nt: TGTGCCAGCAGCGTAGGAGAGGGGGGGCTGGCCAAAAACATTCAGTACTTC; cdr3_aa: CASSVGEGGLAKNIQYF
j_call: TRBJ2-7; v_call: TRBV4-1; d_call: TRBD2; clone_size: -; cdr3_nt: TGCGCCAGCAGCCAAATAGCGGGAGCTTCCGAGCAGTACTTC; cdr3_aa: CASSQIAGASEQYF
j_call: TRBJ1-2; v_call: TRBV27; d_call: -; clone_size: -; cdr3_nt: TGTGCCAGCAGTGCAAAAGGACAGAATTACTATGGCTACACCTTC; cdr3_aa: CASSAKGQNYYGYTF
j_call: TRBJ2-1; v_call: TRBV6-1; d_call: TRBD1; clone_size: -; cdr3_nt: TGTGCCAGCAGTGAAGCGACAGGGAGTAGTGAGCAGTTCTTC; cdr3_aa: CASSEATGSSEQFF
j_call: TRBJ2-5; v_call: TRBV27; d_call: TRBD1; clone_size: -; cdr3_nt: TGTGCCAGCAGCTTCGTTAAAGGGGGCTTGGGGACCCAGTACTTC; cdr3_aa: CASSFVKGGLGTQYF
j_call: TRBJ1-4; v_call: TRBV5-1; d_call: TRBD1; clone_size: few; cdr3_nt: TGCGCCAGCAGCCCCGGACAAAACAGGGGGGGTGATGAAAAACTGTTTTTT; cdr3_aa: CASSPGQNRGGDEKLFF
j_call: TRBJ1-4; v_call: TRBV30; d_call: TRBD1; clone_size: -; cdr3_nt: TGTGCCTGGGGACAGGGGGTCTGGTTGGAAAAACTGTTTTTT; cdr3_aa: CAWGQGVWLEKLFF
j_call: TRBJ2-5; v_call: TRBV7-9; d_call: TRBD1; clone_size: -; cdr3_nt: TGTGCCACCTTTGAGGCAGGGGGCGTGGAGACCCAGTACTTC; cdr3_aa: CATFEAGGVETQYF
j_call: TRBJ2-7; v_call: TRBV7-2; d_call: TRBD2; clone_size: -; cdr3_nt: TGTGCCAGCAGCATCCAGCGGGATTCTCACGAGCAGTACTTC; cdr3_aa: CASSIQRDSHEQYF
j_call: TRBJ1-1; v_call: TRBV4-1; d_call: -; clone_size: -; cdr3_nt: TGCGCCAGCAGCCTACAGGGGAACACTGAAGCTTTCTTT; cdr3_aa: CASSLQGNTEAFF
j_call: TRBJ1-1; v_call: TRBV9; d_call: TRBD1; clone_size: -; cdr3_nt: TGTGCCAGCAGCGATGGGACAGGGGGAACTGAAGCTTTCTTT; cdr3_aa: CASSDGTGGTEAFF
j_call: TRBJ2-1; v_call: TRBV29-1; d_call: -; clone_size: -; cdr3_nt: TGCAGCGCCCTAGTCCCGGGGGTTGCCTACAATGAGCAGTTCTTC; cdr3_aa: CSALVPGVAYNEQFF
j_call: TRBJ1-5; v_call: TRBV28; d_call: -; clone_size: many; cdr3_nt: TGTGCCAGCAGTTTGCCACTTACAGGCCCGCATCAGCCCCAGCATTTT; cdr3_aa: CASSLPLTGPHQPQHF
j_call: TRBJ2-1; v_call: TRBV10-3; d_call: TRBD1; clone_size: -; cdr3_nt: TGTGCCATCGGTGGGGACAGGGGCGTAGGTTACAATGAGCAGTTCTTC; cdr3_aa: CAIGGDRGVGYNEQFF
j_call: TRBJ2-1; v_call: TRBV21-1; d_call: -; clone_size: -; cdr3_nt: TGTGCCAGCAGCAAAGCGCGGGGGGCCCGGATAAATGAGCAGTTCTTC; cdr3_aa: CASSKARGARINEQFF